This TCR beta chain was found in a study of shared clonotypes between healthy human individuals (dated by TCRdb to 2020 to 2022). Background on the whole study: Three men and a couple of women, aged 18 to 49 years, made up the cohort. For each donor, CD4 naive and CD4 memory were each given three plates, CD8 naive was given two plates, and CD8 memory was given one plate. The study deeply sequenced blood TCR repertoires of several healthy adults to estimate repertoire size and the extent of clonotype sharing between individuals. Different laboratories and diverse techniques were used to prepare libraries and sequence TCR repertoires, to increase sequencing depth and limit assay-specific biases. Between about 0.9 and 10 billion PBMCs per donor were obtained by leukapheresis. Study-wide conclusions, independent of this receptor: When four donors were compared, the shared fraction of clonotypes was around 5% for naive CD4, more than 3% for naive CD8, about 2.5% for memory CD4, and roughly 0.43% for memory CD8. Higher generation probabilities were observed for clonotypes shared by all four sorted-subset donors than for non-shared clonotypes. Rarefaction of sorted-subset datasets indicated incomplete sequencing despite the large sequencing depth. Based on pairwise subsampling, the degree of clonotype sharing among donors was expected to be affected by sequencing depth. Naive subsets generally had larger estimated clonotype richness than memory subsets did. Because the study included only a small number of donors, the genetic and exposure-history diversity represented was limited. Sampling was restricted to blood, and TCR repertoires in tissues likely differ from the TCR repertoires found in blood.

This clone was found a few times. No cognate antigen has been identified for it. Per-base quality was not reported, and no clone a single base away is much larger than it. Inclusive of the bounding cysteine and phenylalanine, the CDR3 is 14 residues long. This entry keeps only the CDR3 DNA: 42 bases, framed from base 1. V is pruned by 3 bases and J by 9 bases, leaving 6 bases of the junction without a gene match. Based on the germline V gene, the CDR1 and CDR2 sequences are LGHNA and YNFKEQ. TCR CDR3 regions were amplified from genomic DNA by multiplex PCR using the deep immunoSEQ assay. For each cell subset, the extracted genomic DNA was distributed evenly across all wells of several immunoSEQ 96-well plates, and each plate served as one replicate. For sorted subsets, each replicate PCR was loaded with approximately 190 ng genomic DNA, equivalent to some 31,000 T cell genomes. Purified libraries were quantified with a Qubit 3.0 fluorometer, sized on a Bioanalyzer 2100, and re-quantified with the KAPA Library Quantification kit. Every immunoSEQ 96-well plate was sequenced on a dedicated single-read 150-cycle Illumina NextSeq 550 flow cell. Concerning the study's data processing: Because the immunoSEQ output included only junctional sequences and no quality scores, the filtering could not be the same as the filtering used for full-length reads. Sequences were annotated with PyIR, a Python wrapper for IgBLAST v1.9, and V/J genes and CDR3 were assigned using IMGT germline references. Reads were filtered out if the reads had weak V/J assignments (E-value above 1e-6), no CDR3, stop codons, out-of-frame junctions, or ambiguous translated residues. A V3J clonotype was defined by an identical inferred V gene, J gene, and CDR3 amino acid sequence. Percentage overlap between repertoires was computed as shared unique clonotypes divided by the size of the smaller repertoire. Three approaches were used to assess repertoire richness: RTK rarefaction, the Chao1 estimator, and Recon v2.1 estimates of unobserved clonotypes. For all TCRbeta clonotypes obtained by the gDNA method from a handful of donors, generation probabilities were computed with OLGA. Entries here come from immuneACCESS through TCRdb and include only in-frame sequences with V and J called. Some clones fail to appear in such tables; in the studies checked, an unresolved V gene covers under half of the shortfall, and the cause of the remainder is unknown. That table gives V, J and clone size, and the DNA gave D and trimming. The sample table shows about 980,000 clones, and approximately 80% are seen once. The ten largest account for 1.5% of the sample.

The donors were healthy, HIV-negative adults who had no recently reported acute infections or vaccinations. Every donor was a Caucasian adult residing in Nashville, Tennessee, USA. Magnetic negative selection was used to enrich CD4+ T cells, after which naive cells were positively selected on CD45RA and the negative fraction became the memory subset. After blood collection by leukapheresis, PBMCs were isolated using Ficoll-Histopaque density gradient centrifugation and then cryopreserved in the vapor phase of liquid nitrogen. Purity and quantity of every magnetically sorted T cell population were checked by analytical flow cytometry. Genomic DNA was isolated from each sorted fraction and quantified by UV absorbance on a Nanodrop 2000c.

The TCR sequence derives from a man in his late teens or twenties in good health. This receptor chain uses TRBV4-2 and TRBJ2-1; 9 nucleotides in the junction match TRBD2. Sequencing used memory CD4+ T cells sorted from blood. The sample's cell subset or site label, in plain terms: CD45RA-negative fraction. The DNA sequence is given as TGTGCCAGCAGCCAGGGGACTAGCTTGGGTGAGCAGTTCTTC. This encodes CASSQGTSLGEQFF.